The T cell receptor beta chain under discussion was sequenced for a study of blood T cell repertoires in COVID-19. Study details: Sites in the United States, Italy and Spain provided acute and convalescent COVID-19 samples. PBMCs, B-cell-depleted T cells, or T cells provided the cDNA or gDNA that made up the material.

Profiling relied on immunoSEQ multiplex PCR, and the TCRdb table lists in-frame clones only, not all of them. The sample lists more than 20,000 clones; more than 75% were seen once. Source material: peripheral blood. The receptor comes from a human donor with active COVID-19. The donor label of this sample is uncertain.

CDR3 coding DNA: TGTGCCAGCAGAGGACAGGGACACGGTGGCTACACCTTC. This sequence encodes CASRGQGHGGYTF. The rearrangement links TRBV2 to TRBJ1-2; TRBD1 matches 8 bases. This CDR3 is 13 amino acids long. Germline-derived CDR1 and CDR2 are SNHLY and FYNNEI. The ends lost 6 bases at V and 7 bases at J; junction bases unmatched: 7.